This T cell receptor (beta chain) was retrieved from a study of blood T cell repertoires in COVID-19. Whole-study context: COVID-19 samples, acute and convalescent, were from the United States, Italy and Spain.

Germline-derived CDR1 and CDR2 are SGHTS and YDEGEE. The CDR3 sequence is 15 residues long. V was pared by 1 base and J by 4 bases, with 14 bases between. Clones were read by immunoSEQ multiplex PCR, and TCRdb kept only the in-frame ones, dropping some. The table records over 200,000 clones, 70% to 90% of them present only once. Sequenced material: peripheral blood. The chain combines TRBV5-8 with TRBJ2-5; weak D call: TRBD2 (6 bases). The clonotype was recovered from a woman aged 18 to 35 who had recovered from COVID-19. CDR3 sequence (DNA): TGTGCCAGCAGCTTGTCGCGGGAAACGGGAGAGACCCAGTACTTC. Its translation is CASSLSRETGETQYF.